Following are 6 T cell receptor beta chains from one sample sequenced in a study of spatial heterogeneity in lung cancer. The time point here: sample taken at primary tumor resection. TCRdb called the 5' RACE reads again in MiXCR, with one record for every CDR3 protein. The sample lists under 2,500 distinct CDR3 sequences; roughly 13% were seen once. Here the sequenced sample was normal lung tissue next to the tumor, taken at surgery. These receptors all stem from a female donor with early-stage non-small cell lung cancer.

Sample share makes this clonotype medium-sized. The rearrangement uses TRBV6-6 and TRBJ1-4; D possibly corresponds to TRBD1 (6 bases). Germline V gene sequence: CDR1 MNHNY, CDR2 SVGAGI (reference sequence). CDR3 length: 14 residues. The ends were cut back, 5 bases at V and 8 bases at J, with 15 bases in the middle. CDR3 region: CASSLKGGSEKLFF. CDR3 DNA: TGTGCCAGCAGTCTTAAGGGGGGGAGCGAAAAACTGTTTTTT.

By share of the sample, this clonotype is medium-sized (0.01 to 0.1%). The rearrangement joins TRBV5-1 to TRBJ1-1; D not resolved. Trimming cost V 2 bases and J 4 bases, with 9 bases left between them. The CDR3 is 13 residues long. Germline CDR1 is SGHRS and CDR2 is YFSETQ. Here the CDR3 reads CASSFLGSTEAFF. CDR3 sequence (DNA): TGCGCCAGCAGCTTCCTTGGATCCACTGAAGCTTTCTTT.

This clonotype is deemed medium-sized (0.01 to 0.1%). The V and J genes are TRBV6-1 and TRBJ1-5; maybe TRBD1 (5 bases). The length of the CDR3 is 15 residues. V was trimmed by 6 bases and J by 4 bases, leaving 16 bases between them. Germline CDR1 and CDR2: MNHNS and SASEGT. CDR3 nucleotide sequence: TGTGCCAGCAGCCTGGGAGGGACCGGGAATCAGCCCCAGCATTTT. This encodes CASSLGGTGNQPQHF.

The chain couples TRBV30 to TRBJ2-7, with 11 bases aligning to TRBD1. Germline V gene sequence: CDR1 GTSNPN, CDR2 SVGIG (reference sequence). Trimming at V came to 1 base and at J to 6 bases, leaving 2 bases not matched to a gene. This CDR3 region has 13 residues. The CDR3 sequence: CAWSGTGGSEQYF. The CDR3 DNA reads TGTGCCTGGAGTGGGACAGGGGGCTCCGAGCAGTACTTC.

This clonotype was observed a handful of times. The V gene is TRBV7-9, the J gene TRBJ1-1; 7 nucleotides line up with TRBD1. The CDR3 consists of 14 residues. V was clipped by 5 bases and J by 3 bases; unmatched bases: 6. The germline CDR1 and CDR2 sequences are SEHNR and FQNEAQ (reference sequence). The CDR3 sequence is CASSHFTGDTEAFF. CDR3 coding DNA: TGTGCCAGCAGCCATTTCACAGGGGACACTGAAGCTTTCTTT.

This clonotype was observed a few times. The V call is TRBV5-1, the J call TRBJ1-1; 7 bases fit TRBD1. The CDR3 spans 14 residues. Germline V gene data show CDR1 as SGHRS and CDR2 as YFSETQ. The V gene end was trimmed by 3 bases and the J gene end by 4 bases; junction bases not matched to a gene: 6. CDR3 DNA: TGCGCCAGCAGCTCTGCAGGGGGGAGCACTGAAGCTTTCTTT. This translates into CASSSAGGSTEAFF.